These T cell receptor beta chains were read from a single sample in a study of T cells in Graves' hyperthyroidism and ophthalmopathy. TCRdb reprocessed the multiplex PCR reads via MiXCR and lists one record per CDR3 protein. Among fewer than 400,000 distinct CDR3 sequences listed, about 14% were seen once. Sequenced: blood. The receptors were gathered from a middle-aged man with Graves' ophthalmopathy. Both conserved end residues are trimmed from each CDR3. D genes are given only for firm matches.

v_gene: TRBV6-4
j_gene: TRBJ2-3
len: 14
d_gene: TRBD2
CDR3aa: ASSETSGSSTDTQY

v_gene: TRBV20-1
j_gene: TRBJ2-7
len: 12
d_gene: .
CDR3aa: SASNSRRAQGQY

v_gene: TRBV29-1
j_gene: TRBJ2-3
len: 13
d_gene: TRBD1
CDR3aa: SVEGARTTTDTQY

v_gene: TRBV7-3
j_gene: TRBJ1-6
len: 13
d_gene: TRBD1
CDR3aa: ASSLTGQENSPLH

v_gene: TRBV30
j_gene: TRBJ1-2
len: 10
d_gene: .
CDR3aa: AWSPLGDGYT

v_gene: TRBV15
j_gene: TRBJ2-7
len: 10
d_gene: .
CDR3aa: ATSIGRNEQY

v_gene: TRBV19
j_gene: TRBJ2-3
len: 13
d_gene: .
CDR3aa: ASSSSLVPTDTQY

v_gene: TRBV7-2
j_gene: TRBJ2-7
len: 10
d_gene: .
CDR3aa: ASSLAPYEQY

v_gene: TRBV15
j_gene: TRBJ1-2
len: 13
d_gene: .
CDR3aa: ATSREKGLHYGYT

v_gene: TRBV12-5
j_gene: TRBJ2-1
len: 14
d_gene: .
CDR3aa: ASGPGRRDTTIEQF

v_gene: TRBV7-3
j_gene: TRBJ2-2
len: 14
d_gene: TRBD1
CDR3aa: ASSSAGTGNTGELF

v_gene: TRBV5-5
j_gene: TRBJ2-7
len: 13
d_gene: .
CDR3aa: ASSPTPGPTYEQY

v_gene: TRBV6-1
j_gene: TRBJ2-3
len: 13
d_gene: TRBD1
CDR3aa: ASSYYGQGADTQY

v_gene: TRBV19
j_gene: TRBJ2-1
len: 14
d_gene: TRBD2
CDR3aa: ASSRSGAGVYNEQF

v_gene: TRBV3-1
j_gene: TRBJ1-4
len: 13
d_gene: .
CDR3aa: ASSPTGQTNEKLF

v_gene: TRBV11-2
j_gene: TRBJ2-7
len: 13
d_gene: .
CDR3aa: ASSLTGDSSYEQY

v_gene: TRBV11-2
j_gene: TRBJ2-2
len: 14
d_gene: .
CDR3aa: ASSPAASRDTGELF

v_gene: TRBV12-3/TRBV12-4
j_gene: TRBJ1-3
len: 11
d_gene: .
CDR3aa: ASGQLSGNTIY

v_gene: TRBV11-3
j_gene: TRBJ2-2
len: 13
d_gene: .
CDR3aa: ASSLGGTITGELF

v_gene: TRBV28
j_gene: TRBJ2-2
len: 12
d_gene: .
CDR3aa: ASSFRVDTGELF

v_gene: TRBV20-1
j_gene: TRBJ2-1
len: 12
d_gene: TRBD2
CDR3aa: SARTSLGYNEQF

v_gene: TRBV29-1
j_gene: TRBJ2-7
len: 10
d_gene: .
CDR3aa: SVEVTAGEQY

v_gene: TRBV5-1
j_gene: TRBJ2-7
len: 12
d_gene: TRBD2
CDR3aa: ASSLGTSGREQY

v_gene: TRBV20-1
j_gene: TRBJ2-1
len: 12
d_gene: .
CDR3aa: SGTRDSESGEQF

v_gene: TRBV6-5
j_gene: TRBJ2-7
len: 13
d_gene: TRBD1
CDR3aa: ASSYLRTGRNEQY